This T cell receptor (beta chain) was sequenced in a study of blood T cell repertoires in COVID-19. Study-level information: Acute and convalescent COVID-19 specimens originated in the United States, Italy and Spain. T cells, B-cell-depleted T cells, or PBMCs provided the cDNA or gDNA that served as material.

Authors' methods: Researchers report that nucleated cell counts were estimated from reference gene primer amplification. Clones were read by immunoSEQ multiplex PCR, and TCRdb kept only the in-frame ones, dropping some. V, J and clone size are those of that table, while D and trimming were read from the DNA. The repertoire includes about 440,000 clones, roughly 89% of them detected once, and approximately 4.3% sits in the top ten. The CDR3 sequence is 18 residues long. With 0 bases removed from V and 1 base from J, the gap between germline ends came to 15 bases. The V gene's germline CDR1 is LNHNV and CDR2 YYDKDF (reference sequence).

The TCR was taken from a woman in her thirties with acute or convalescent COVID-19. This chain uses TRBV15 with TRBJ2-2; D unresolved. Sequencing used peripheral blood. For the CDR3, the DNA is TGTGCCACCAGCAGAGATTACCCGGGTATACAGAACACCGGGGAGCTGTTTTTT. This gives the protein CATSRDYPGIQNTGELFF.